The 31 T cell receptor beta chains listed next were all sequenced from one sample in a study of shared clonotypes between healthy human individuals. Generated by immunoSEQ multiplex PCR, the TCRdb table keeps only in-frame clones and is missing some. This sample has approximately 2.5 million clones, with more than 85% found just once. Sequencing input: naive CD4+ T cells from PBMCs. Subset meaning: CD45RA+ positively selected. Receptors were obtained from a man aged 18 to 30 in good health. Some clones in this sample may be carry-over from other donors' samples.

This rearrangement joins TRBV11-2 to TRBJ2-1; possibly TRBD2 for D (5 bases). The germline V and J ends were trimmed by 1 base and 8 bases, with 15 bases remaining between them. CDR1 and CDR2 (germline): SGHAT, FQNNGV. The CDR3 runs to 15 residues. CDR3 in amino acids: CASSLGGPPVYEQFF. The CDR3 bases are TGTGCCAGCAGCTTAGGAGGGCCCCCGGTCTATGAGCAGTTCTTC.

This sequence joins TRBV28 and TRBJ2-2; TRBD2 agrees at 8 bases. The CDR3 totals 18 residues. Germline V gene data show CDR1 as MDHEN and CDR2 as SYDVKM. V was pared by 3 bases and J by 4 bases, with 13 bases of the junction left unmatched. CDR3 DNA: TGTGCCAGCAGTTTTAGGCCTTATAAGCGGGGGATCACCGGGGAGCTGTTTTTT. It yields the protein CASSFRPYKRGITGELFF.

This rearrangement joins TRBV28 to TRBJ1-4; no reliable D call. This CDR3 has 14 amino acids. Trimming removed 7 bases from V and 4 bases from J, with 13 bases in between. The germline gives CDR1 MDHEN, CDR2 SYDVKM. CDR3 protein: CASTSLEVNEKLFF. The CDR3 DNA reads as TGTGCCAGCACCTCCCTGGAAGTTAATGAAAAACTGTTTTTT. The variable domain in full, completed from reference TRBV28 and TRBJ1-4, reads DVKVTQSSRYLVKRTGEKVFLECVQDMDHENMFWYRQDPGLGLRLIYFSYDVKMKEKGDIPEGYSVSREKKERFSLILESASTNQTSMYLCASTSLEVNEKLFFGSGTQLSVL.

V gene TRBV19 combines with J gene TRBJ2-2; TRBD2 is a possible D gene (5 bases). Germline V gene data show CDR1 as LNHDA and CDR2 as SQIVND (reference sequence). V was clipped by 3 bases and J by 6 bases, with 8 bases between them. The CDR3 has 13 residues. CDR3 sequence (DNA): TGTGCCAGTAGTATTGTAGCGTCCGGGGAGCTGTTTTTT. It is translated as CASSIVASGELFF.

This clone has only a few counts. This chain uses TRBV18 with TRBJ1-4; D is possibly TRBD1 (5 bases). This CDR3 has 15 residues. Germline lookup yields CDR1 KGHSH and CDR2 LQKENI. With 3 bases removed from V and 2 bases from J, the gap between germline ends came to 10 bases. CDR3: CASSPPWGTNEKLFF. The CDR3 DNA reads as TGTGCCAGCTCACCTCCATGGGGGACTAATGAAAAACTGTTTTTT.

The V and J genes are TRBV21-1 and TRBJ2-3; the table's D call TRBD2 went unverified against the DNA. TRBV21-1 is designated a pseudogene. The CDR3 is made up of 15 amino acids. CDR3: CASSKQRDLTDTQYF. In DNA, the CDR3 is TGTGCCAGCAGCAAACAGCGGGACCTCACAGATACGCAGTATTTT.

The chain is built from TRBV9 and TRBJ2-7, with D possibly being TRBD2 (6 bases). Trimming stripped 2 bases from V and 2 bases from J, with 14 bases between. The CDR3 consists of 15 residues. Germline V gene data show CDR1 as SGDLS and CDR2 as YYNGEE. This CDR3 is CASSVRPGEAYEQYF. The CDR3 nucleotides are TGTGCCAGCAGCGTGAGGCCGGGAGAGGCCTACGAGCAGTACTTC.

The chain joins TRBV9 to TRBJ2-1, with D perhaps matching TRBD1 (7 bases). CDR3 length equals 16 residues. Trimming took 0 bases from V and 2 from J, leaving 12 bases between them. Germline V gene sequence: CDR1 SGDLS, CDR2 YYNGEE. In nucleotides, the CDR3 is TGTGCCAGCAGCGTAGGCCAGGGGGGTCCCTACAATGAGCAGTTCTTC. It specifies CASSVGQGGPYNEQFF.

This clone was picked up a small number of times. Other nucleotide sequences in the sample specify the same CDR3. The chain is built from TRBV7-9 and TRBJ1-5; D not resolved. The ends were cut back, 5 bases at V and 0 bases at J, with 5 bases in the middle. Germline-derived CDR1 and CDR2 are SEHNR and FQNEAQ (reference sequence). CDR3 length: 13 residues. The CDR3 spells CASSADSNQPQHF. The DNA of the CDR3 is TGTGCCAGCAGCGCGGATAGCAATCAGCCCCAGCATTTT.

The CDR3 protein is CASSLGVRQFF. CDR3 sequence (DNA): TGTGCCAGCAGTTTGGGCGTTAGGCAGTTCTTC. The V and J genes are TRBV6-5 and TRBJ2-1; D gene unclear. V shed 4 bases and J shed 12 bases, with 10 bases lying between them. The CDR3 length is 11 residues. Germline V gives CDR1 MNHEY, CDR2 SVGAGI.

The J gene is TRBJ2-1, the V gene TRBV2; 8 positions match TRBD2. The CDR3 sequence is 14 residues long. Germline CDR1 is SNHLY and CDR2 is FYNNEI. V dropped 7 bases and J dropped 7; count of bases not matched to a gene: 9. The CDR3 is CASTAGVPTNEQFF. The CDR3 DNA follows: TGTGCCAGCACAGCGGGAGTTCCAACTAATGAGCAGTTCTTC.

This CDR3 is CASEQGIIETQYF. As DNA, the CDR3 is TGTGCCAGCGAACAGGGGATCATAGAGACCCAGTACTTC. The chain is built from TRBV2 and TRBJ2-5, with 7 bases matching TRBD1. V dropped 8 bases and J dropped 4; count of bases not matched to a gene: 7. CDR3 size: 13 residues. Germline-derived CDR1 and CDR2 are SNHLY and FYNNEI.

The chain links TRBV9 to TRBJ1-2; D is ambiguous. Germline lookup yields CDR1 SGDLS and CDR2 YYNGEE. The germline V and J ends were trimmed by 4 bases and 8 bases, with 15 bases remaining between them. The CDR3 is 13 amino acids. The CDR3 reads CASSSTVVGGYTF. In DNA form, the CDR3 reads TGTGCCAGCAGCTCAACAGTTGTCGGAGGCTACACCTTC.

The chain has TRBV27 and TRBJ1-2; D unclear. The CDR3 has 13 amino acids. Germline CDR1 MNHEY, CDR2 SMNVEV (reference sequence). V was trimmed by 2 bases and J by 2 bases, leaving 6 bases between them. The CDR3 reads CASSLNENYGYTF. CDR3 nucleotide sequence: TGTGCCAGCAGTTTAAATGAAAACTATGGCTACACCTTC.

The V and J genes are TRBV6-1 and TRBJ2-7, with D unclear. The CDR3 has 15 residues. V was pared by 1 base and J by 6 bases, with 16 bases between. CDR1 is MNHNS, CDR2 SASEGT, per germline. The CDR3 coding sequence is TGTGCCAGCAGTGAAGACCCCCACCCCGATGGCGAGCAGTACTTC. This gives the protein CASSEDPHPDGEQYF.

The chain uses TRBV7-3 and TRBJ2-6, with 10 bases that match TRBD1. Germline CDR1 is SGHTA and CDR2 is FQGTGA. Trimming cost V 7 bases and J 3 bases; bases outside gene matches: 18. The CDR3 runs to 20 residues. The CDR3 loop reads CASKPPAWDRGPGGANVLTF. The CDR3 DNA reads TGTGCCAGCAAACCCCCTGCCTGGGACAGGGGCCCGGGTGGGGCCAACGTCCTGACTTTC.

The chain has TRBV2 and TRBJ2-1, with D perhaps assigned TRBD1 or TRBD2 (7 bases each). CDR1 is SNHLY and CDR2 is FYNNEI in the germline V gene. The CDR3 spans 16 residues. Trimming shortened V by 5 bases and J by 3 bases, and 17 bases separated the two germline ends. In nucleotides, the CDR3 is TGTGCCAGCAGTCCCTGGGGAGGGGGCCGCTACAATGAGCAGTTCTTC. Amino acids: CASSPWGGGRYNEQFF.

This rearrangement joins TRBV7-2 to TRBJ2-5, with TRBD2 matching 14 bases. Germline CDR1 reads SGHTA; CDR2 reads FQGNSA. This CDR3 is 17 amino acids long. V was pared by 1 base and J by 5 bases, with 6 bases of the junction left unmatched. The CDR3 nucleotides are TGTGCCAGCAGCTTAGTCGGGACTAGCGGGAGTTCGGAGACCCAGTACTTC. Translating it yields CASSLVGTSGSSETQYF. The variable domain in full, with the rest retrieved from reference TRBV7-2 and TRBJ2-5, is GAGVSQSPSNKVTEKGKDVELRCDPISGHTALYWYRQSLGQGLEFLIYFQGNSAPDKSGLPSDRFSAERTGGSVSTLTIQRTQQEDSAVYLCASSLVGTSGSSETQYFGPGTRLLVL.

CDR3 in DNA: TGCGCCAGCAGCTTAAGGCAAAGAGAGACCCAGTACTTC. As protein: CASSLRQRETQYF. The chain combines TRBV5-1 with TRBJ2-5, with D uncertain. V lost 2 bases to trimming and J lost 4 bases, with 9 bases between them. Germline-derived CDR1 and CDR2 are SGHRS and YFSETQ. CDR3 size: 13 residues.

The V and J genes are TRBV5-1 and TRBJ1-1, with 9 positions matching TRBD1. Per the germline V gene, CDR1 is SGHRS and CDR2 is YFSETQ. This CDR3 comprises 16 residues. J lost 1 base, V lost 3 bases, and 7 bases had no gene match. As DNA, the CDR3 is TGCGCCAGCAGCTGGGGACAGGGAATGGGGAACACTGAAGCTTTCTTT. This codes for CASSWGQGMGNTEAFF.

V gene TRBV5-6 combines with J gene TRBJ2-7; 9 nucleotides line up with TRBD1. The CDR3 is 14 residues long. Germline V gene data show CDR1 as SGHDT and CDR2 as YYEEEE. Trimming removed 6 bases from V and 3 bases from J; junction bases left unmatched: 7. CDR3 nucleotides: TGTGCCAGCACTCCGGCGACAGGGGGCTACGAGCAGTACTTC. Translated: CASTPATGGYEQYF.

V usage is TRBV5-1 and J usage is TRBJ2-1, with D tentatively TRBD2 (5 bases). The CDR3 runs 15 residues. V lost 0 bases and J lost 7, with 14 bases in between. The germline gives CDR1 SGHRS, CDR2 YFSETQ. In DNA form, the CDR3 reads TGCGCCAGCAGCTTGGTCGGCGGGCCAGGAAATGAGCAGTTCTTC. It translates to CASSLVGGPGNEQFF.

The chain combines TRBV25-1 with TRBJ1-5; 7 bases map to TRBD1. Germline CDR1 reads MGHDK; CDR2 reads SYGVNS. With V trimmed by 1 base and J by 3 bases, 3 bases remained unmatched. This CDR3 is 15 amino acids long. The CDR3: CASSESGQANQPQHF. DNA of the CDR3: TGTGCCAGCAGTGAATCAGGACAGGCCAATCAGCCCCAGCATTTT.

The V and J genes are TRBV19 and TRBJ1-1, with 9 bases fitting TRBD1. Trimming cost V 3 bases and J 1 base; bases outside gene matches: 6. The CDR3 spans 16 residues. Germline values: CDR1 LNHDA, CDR2 SQIVND (reference sequence). CDR3 in DNA: TGTGCCAGTAGTATGAGGTGGACAGGGGCGAACACTGAAGCTTTCTTT. This translates into CASSMRWTGANTEAFF.

The chain joins TRBV7-9 to TRBJ1-1; no reliable D call. The CDR3 runs 13 residues. The ends were cut back, 4 bases at V and 4 bases at J, with 10 bases in the middle. Germline values: CDR1 SEHNR, CDR2 FQNEAQ (reference sequence). CDR3 residues: CASSSDSGTEAFF. The CDR3 DNA sequence: TGTGCCAGCAGCTCTGACTCGGGCACTGAAGCTTTCTTT.

This chain joins TRBV30 and TRBJ1-5; the match to TRBD1 covers 7 bases. The germline CDR1 and CDR2 sequences are GTSNPN and SVGIG (reference sequence). The J segment lost 2 bases and the V segment lost 3 bases, leaving 7 bases of the junction unmatched. The CDR3 is made up of 15 amino acids. In DNA form, the CDR3 reads TGTGCCTGGAGACCTCGACAGGGACGCAATCAGCCCCAGCATTTT. Translated, it gives CAWRPRQGRNQPQHF. Variable domain in full (rest from reference TRBV30 and TRBJ1-5): SQTIHQWPATLVQPVGSPLSLECTVEGTSNPNLYWYRQAAGRGLQLLFYSVGIGQISSEVPQNLSASRPQDRQFILSSKKLLLSDSGFYLCAWRPRQGRNQPQHFGDGTRLSIL.

J is TRBJ2-3 and V is TRBV7-3; D is perhaps TRBD2 (5 bases). Germline V gene data show CDR1 as SGHTA and CDR2 as FQGTGA. CDR3 length equals 14 residues. V was cut by 5 bases and J by 1 base, with 10 bases left in between. The CDR3 coding sequence is TGTGCCAGCAGCGCCCTGCGGGGCACAGATACGCAGTATTTT. Translated: CASSALRGTDTQYF.

The chain couples TRBV28 to TRBJ2-7; D possibly corresponds to TRBD1 (5 bases). Deletions cut 1 base from V and 2 bases from J, with 15 bases between. CDR1 and CDR2 from the germline V gene are MDHEN and SYDVKM. The CDR3 runs to 16 residues. CDR3 DNA sequence: TGTGCCAGCAGTTTATTACCCTTTAGGGGCCCCTACGAGCAGTACTTC. It is translated as CASSLLPFRGPYEQYF.

The chain links TRBV28 to TRBJ1-1, with 9 bases fitting TRBD1. The germline V gene encodes CDR1 MDHEN and CDR2 SYDVKM. CDR3 length equals 17 residues. The V gene end was trimmed by 1 base and the J gene end by 0 bases; junction bases not matched to a gene: 6. CDR3 in DNA: TGTGCCAGCAGTTTATCGGGACAGGGACCCTTGAACACTGAAGCTTTCTTT. Translation gives CASSLSGQGPLNTEAFF.

The chain uses TRBV18 and TRBJ2-7; 7 nucleotides align to TRBD1. The junction had 8 bases not matched to a gene; V was cut back by 5 bases and J by 13 bases. This CDR3 spans 11 amino acids. The V gene's germline CDR1 is KGHSH and CDR2 LQKENI. CDR3 residues: CASSSGQSLYF. The CDR3 bases are TGTGCCAGCTCATCGGGACAGAGTCTATACTTC.

The V call is TRBV30, the J call TRBJ2-7; TRBD2 agrees at 8 bases. This CDR3 contains 16 residues. Germline CDR1 GTSNPN, CDR2 SVGIG (reference sequence). The V segment lost 3 bases and the J segment 0 bases; nucleotides outside the gene matches: 10. The CDR3, as DNA: TGTGCCTGGAGAGATGGGGCTAGCGGGCTCTCCTACGAGCAGTACTTC. It codes for CAWRDGASGLSYEQYF.